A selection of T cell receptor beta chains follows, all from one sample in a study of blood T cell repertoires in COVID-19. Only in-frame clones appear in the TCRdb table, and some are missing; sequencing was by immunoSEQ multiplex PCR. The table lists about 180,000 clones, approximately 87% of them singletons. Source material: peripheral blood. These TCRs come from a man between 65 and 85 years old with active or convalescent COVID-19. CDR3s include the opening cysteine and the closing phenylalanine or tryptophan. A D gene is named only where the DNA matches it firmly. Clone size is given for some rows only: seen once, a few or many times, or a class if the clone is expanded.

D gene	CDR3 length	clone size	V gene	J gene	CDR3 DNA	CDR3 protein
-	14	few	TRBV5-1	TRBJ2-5	TGCGCCAGCAGCTTGGACGGGAGTGCGGAGACCCAGTACTTC	CASSLDGSAETQYF
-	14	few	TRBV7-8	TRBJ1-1	TGTGCCAGCAGCTTAATGGGGCCGAACACTGAAGCTTTCTTT	CASSLMGPNTEAFF
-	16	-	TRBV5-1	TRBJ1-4	TGCGCCAGCAGCCCAGGGGCCGGGACAACTAATGAAAAACTGTTTTTT	CASSPGAGTTNEKLFF
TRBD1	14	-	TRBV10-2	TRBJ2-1	TGCGCCAGCAGCGGGACAGGACATTACAATGAGCAGTTCTTC	CASSGTGHYNEQFF
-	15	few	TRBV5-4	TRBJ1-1	TGTGCCAGCAGCGAGCTGAGGACAGCCCCGACTGAAGCTTTCTTT	CASSELRTAPTEAFF
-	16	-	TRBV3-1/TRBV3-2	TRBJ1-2	TGTGCCAGCAGCCAAGAAGCGTCAGGTCCCCGGGGTGGCTACACCTTC	CASSQEASGPRGGYTF
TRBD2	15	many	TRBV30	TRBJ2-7	TGTGCCTGGAGTGCGGACTATCGGGAGGACTACGAGCAGTACTTC	CAWSADYREDYEQYF
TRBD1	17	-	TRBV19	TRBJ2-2	TGTGCCAGTAGTCTCCCCGGACAGGGGAGGGACACCGGGGAGCTGTTTTTT	CASSLPGQGRDTGELFF
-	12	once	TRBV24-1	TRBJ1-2	TGTGCCACCAGTGAATCCGGGTATGGCTACACCTTC	CATSESGYGYTF
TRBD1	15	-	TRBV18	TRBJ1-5	TGTGCCAGCTCACTACGACAGGGGCCCGATCAGCCCCAGCATTTT	CASSLRQGPDQPQHF
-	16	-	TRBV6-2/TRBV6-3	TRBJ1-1	TGTGCCAGCAGCACAGAGCATGATGCTATGAACACTGAAGCTTTCTTT	CASSTEHDAMNTEAFF
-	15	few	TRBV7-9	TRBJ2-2	TGTGCCAGCAGCTTAGTTGGGGAGAGCACCGGGGAGCTGTTTTTT	CASSLVGESTGELFF
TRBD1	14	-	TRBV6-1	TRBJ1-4	TGTGCCAGCAGTGAAGCGCGATACGCAGGGACAGGCTCGTTT	CASSEARYAGTGSF
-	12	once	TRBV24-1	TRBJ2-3	TGTGCCACCAGTCAATTTCCAGATACGCAGTATTTT	CATSQFPDTQYF
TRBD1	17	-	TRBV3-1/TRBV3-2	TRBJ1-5	TGTGCCAGCAGCCAACAAGACAGGGGGCGAAGCAATCAGCCCCAGCATTTT	CASSQQDRGRSNQPQHF
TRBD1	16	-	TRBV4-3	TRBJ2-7	TGCGCCAGCAGCCAAGGGGAAGGGACAGGGGCCCACGAGCAGTACTTC	CASSQGEGTGAHEQYF
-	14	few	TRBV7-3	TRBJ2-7	TGTGCCAGCAGCTTAGGAGTCGAACCGTTCGAGCAGTACTTC	CASSLGVEPFEQYF
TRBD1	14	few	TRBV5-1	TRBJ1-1	TGCGCCAGTAAAGAGACCACGGGACAGGGCGAAGCTTTCTTT	CASKETTGQGEAFF
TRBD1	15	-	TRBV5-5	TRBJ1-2	TGTGCCAGCAGCTTGACCGGGACAGGGGGCTATGGCTACACCTTC	CASSLTGTGGYGYTF
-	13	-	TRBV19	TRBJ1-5	TGTGCCAGCCAGGGGATCGGCAATCAGCCCCAGCATTTT	CASQGIGNQPQHF
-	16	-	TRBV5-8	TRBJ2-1	TGTGCCAGCAGCCCCCGAGCGGCAGCAAGGTTGAATGAGCAGTTCTTC	CASSPRAAARLNEQFF
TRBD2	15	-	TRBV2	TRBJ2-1	TGTGCCAGCAGTGAAGAGGGACTAGGACAAAGTGAGCAGTTCTTC	CASSEEGLGQSEQFF
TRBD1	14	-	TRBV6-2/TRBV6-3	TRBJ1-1	TGTGCCAGCAGTCAATCGGGGGACAGGGGTGAAGCTTTCTTT	CASSQSGDRGEAFF
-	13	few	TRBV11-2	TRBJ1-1	TGTGCCAGCAGCTTAGAGCCGGAGGATGAAGCTTTCTTT	CASSLEPEDEAFF
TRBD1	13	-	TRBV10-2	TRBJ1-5	TGCGCCAGCAGAGACAGGGTGGTTCAGCCCCAGCATTTT	CASRDRVVQPQHF